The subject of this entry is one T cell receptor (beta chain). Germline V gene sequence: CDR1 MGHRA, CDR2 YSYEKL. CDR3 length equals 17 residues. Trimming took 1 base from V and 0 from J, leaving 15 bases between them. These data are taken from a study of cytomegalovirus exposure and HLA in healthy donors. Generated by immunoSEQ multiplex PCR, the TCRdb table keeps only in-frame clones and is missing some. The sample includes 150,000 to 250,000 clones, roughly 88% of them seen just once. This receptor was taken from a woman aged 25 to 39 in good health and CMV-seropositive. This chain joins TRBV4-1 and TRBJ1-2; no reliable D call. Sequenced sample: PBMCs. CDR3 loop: CASSQVYSGSANYGYTF. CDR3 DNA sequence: TGCGCCAGCAGCCAAGTCTACTCGGGGAGCGCTAACTATGGCTACACCTTC.